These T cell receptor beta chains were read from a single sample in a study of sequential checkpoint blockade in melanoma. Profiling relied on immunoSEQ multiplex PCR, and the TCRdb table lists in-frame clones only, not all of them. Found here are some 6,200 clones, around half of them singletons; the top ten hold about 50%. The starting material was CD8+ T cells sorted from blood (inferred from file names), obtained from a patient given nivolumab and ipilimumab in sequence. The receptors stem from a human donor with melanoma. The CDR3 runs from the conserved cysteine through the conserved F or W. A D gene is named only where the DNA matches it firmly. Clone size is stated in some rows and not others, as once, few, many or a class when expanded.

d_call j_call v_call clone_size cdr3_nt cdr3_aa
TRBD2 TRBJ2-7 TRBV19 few TGTGCCAGTAGCGGGCGGGGGAGGAGCTCCTACGAGCAGTACTTC CASSGRGRSSYEQYF
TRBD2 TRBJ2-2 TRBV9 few TGTGCCAGCAGCGTACCCCTGACTAGCACCAACACCGGGGAGCTGTTTTTT CASSVPLTSTNTGELFF
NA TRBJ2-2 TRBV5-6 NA TGTGCCAGCAGCCCACAGGGATTTTCGACCGGGGAGCTGTTTTTT CASSPQGFSTGELFF
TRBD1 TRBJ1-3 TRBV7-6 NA TGTGCCAGCAGCTTGGGGACAGTCGGAAACACCATATATTTT CASSLGTVGNTIYF
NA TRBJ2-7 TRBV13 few TGTGCCAGCAGCATGCTCCTGTCGGGGTTCGAGCAGTACTTC CASSMLLSGFEQYF
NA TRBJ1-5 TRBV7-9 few TGTGCCAGCAGCCGGGATTACTATAGCAATCAGCCCCAGCATTTT CASSRDYYSNQPQHF
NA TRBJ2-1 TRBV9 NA TGTGCCAGCACCCCTATCCCCGGGACTTACAATGAGCAGTTCTTC CASTPIPGTYNEQFF
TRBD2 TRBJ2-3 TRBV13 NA TGTGCCAGCAGCCCTCGAAGCGGGGGGTCCACAGATACGCAGTATTTT CASSPRSGGSTDTQYF
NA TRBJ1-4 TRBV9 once TGTGCCAGCAGCGCCGAGGGGGGGGGAGTCATGGATGAAAAACTGTTTTTT CASSAEGGGVMDEKLFF
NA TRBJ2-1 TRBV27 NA TGTGCCAGCAGTTTAAACAGGTACAATGAGCAGTTCTTC CASSLNRYNEQFF
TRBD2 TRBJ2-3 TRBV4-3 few TGCGCCAGCAGCCAAGGGGGGGGGAGTACAGATACGCAGTATTTT CASSQGGGSTDTQYF
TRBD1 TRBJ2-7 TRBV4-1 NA TGCGCCAGCAGCCAAGGTGACAGGGGGTCCTACGAGCAGTACTTC CASSQGDRGSYEQYF
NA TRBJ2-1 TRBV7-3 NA TGTGCCAGCAGCTCCTCTAGCGACAGCTCCTACAATGAGCAGTTCTTC CASSSSSDSSYNEQFF
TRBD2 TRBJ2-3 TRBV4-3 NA TGCGCCAGCAGCCAAGATAATAGCGGGGGGCCGACCCCCACAGATACGCAGTATTTT CASSQDNSGGPTPTDTQYF
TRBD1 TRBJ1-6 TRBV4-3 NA TGCGCCAGCAGCCAAGCCGGGACAGGCTATAATTCACCCCTCCACTTT CASSQAGTGYNSPLHF
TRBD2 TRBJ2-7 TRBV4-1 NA TGCGCCAGCAGCCAAGACGACCGGGGGGGCTTCGAGCAGTACTTC CASSQDDRGGFEQYF
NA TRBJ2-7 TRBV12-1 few TGTGCCAGCAGCTTCCGACAGGGGTGGTTCGGGCAGTACTTC CASSFRQGWFGQYF
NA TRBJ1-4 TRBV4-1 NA TGCGCCAGCAGCCGAGGCCCGGGCCCGGGGGTTGAAAAACTGTTTTTT CASSRGPGPGVEKLFF
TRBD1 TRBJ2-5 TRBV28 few TGTGCCAGCAGTTTTAATACAGGGGGCAGTGAGACCCAGTACTTC CASSFNTGGSETQYF
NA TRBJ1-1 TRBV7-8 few TGTGCCAGCAGCCCCACGGGGGGCACTGAAGCTTTCTTT CASSPTGGTEAFF
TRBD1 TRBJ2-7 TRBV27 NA TGTGCCAGCAGTTTAGGGGACAGGTACTACGAGCAGTACTTC CASSLGDRYYEQYF
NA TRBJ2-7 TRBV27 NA TGTGCCAGCGGTGATTTGGGGGTCGGTCCTAGCGCCTACGAGCAGTACTTC CASGDLGVGPSAYEQYF
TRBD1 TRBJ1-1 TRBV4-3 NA TGCGCCAGCAGCCAGGGACAGCGGAACACTGAAGCTTTCTTT CASSQGQRNTEAFF
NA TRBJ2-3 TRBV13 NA TGTGCCAGCACCTCAGCGGGCACAGATACGCAGTATTTT CASTSAGTDTQYF
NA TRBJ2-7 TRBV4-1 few TGCGCCAGCAGCCAAGAGCCAGGGGGGACCTACGAGCAGTACTTC CASSQEPGGTYEQYF
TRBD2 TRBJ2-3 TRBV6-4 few TGTGCCAGCAGTGACGACGAGCGGGGGGGATCAGATACGCAGTATTTT CASSDDERGGSDTQYF
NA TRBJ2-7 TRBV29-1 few TGCAGCGTAAATATAGCGAGACACCTCCGCTACGAGCAGTACTTC CSVNIARHLRYEQYF
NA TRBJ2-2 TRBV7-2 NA TGTGCCAGCAGCTTAGGATTTCGGTCCCGTCGAGACACCGGGGAGCTGTTTTTT CASSLGFRSRRDTGELFF
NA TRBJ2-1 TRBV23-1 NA TGCGCCAGCTGCATCCGACCCAGGGCGTTCTTC CASCIRPRAFF
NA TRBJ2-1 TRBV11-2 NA TGTGCCAGCAGCTTACCCAAGGGGCCCTACAATGAGCAGTTCTTC CASSLPKGPYNEQFF
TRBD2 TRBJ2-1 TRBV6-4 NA TGTGCCAGCAGTGAAGCCGGGGGGGCAGTCGATGAGCAGTTCTTC CASSEAGGAVDEQFF
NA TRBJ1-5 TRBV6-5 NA TGTGCCAGCAGTGTCACAGGTAGCAATCAGCCCCAGCATTTT CASSVTGSNQPQHF
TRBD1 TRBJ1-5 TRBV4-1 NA TGCGCCAGCAGCCCCATACAGGGGTCTGGGCCCCAGCATTTT CASSPIQGSGPQHF
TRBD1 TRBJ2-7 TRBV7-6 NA TGTGCCAGCAGCCTCAGACAGGGGGCGGGCGAGCAGTACTTC CASSLRQGAGEQYF
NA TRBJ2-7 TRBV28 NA TGTGCCAGCAGGCGACAGAGCTCCTACGAGCAGTACTTC CASRRQSSYEQYF
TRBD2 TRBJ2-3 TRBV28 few TGTGCCAGTCGACTAGCGGGGTCGTACACAGATACGCAGTATTTT CASRLAGSYTDTQYF
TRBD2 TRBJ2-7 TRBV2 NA TGTGCCAGCAGCCCCCTAGCGGGAGGTGGAGAGCAGTACTTC CASSPLAGGGEQYF
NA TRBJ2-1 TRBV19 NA TGTGCCAGTAGTATAGATACTTCCTACAATGAGCAGTTCTTC CASSIDTSYNEQFF
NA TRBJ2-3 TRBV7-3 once TGTGCCAGCCCCAATGTCGGGACTGGAGCAGATACGCAGTATTTT CASPNVGTGADTQYF
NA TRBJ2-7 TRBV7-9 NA TGTGCCAGCAGGCCGGGGGATTCTGGGCCGGAGCAGTACTTC CASRPGDSGPEQYF
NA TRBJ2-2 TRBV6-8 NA TGTGCCACATATTGGGGGCTCACCGGGGAGCTGTTTTTT CATYWGLTGELFF
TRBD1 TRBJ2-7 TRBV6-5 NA TGTGCCACTAGACAGGGCGGCTACGAGCAGTACTTC CATRQGGYEQYF
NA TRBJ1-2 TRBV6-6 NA TGTGCCAGCAGTTTGCCCGGGGGAACCAATGGCTACACCTTC CASSLPGGTNGYTF
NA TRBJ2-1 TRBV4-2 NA TGTGCCAGCAGCCAAGACGCCGCGGGCCGATACAATGAGCAGTTCTTC CASSQDAAGRYNEQFF
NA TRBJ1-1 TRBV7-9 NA TGCGCCAGCAGCCTAGCAGGGGACACTGAAGCTTTCTTT CASSLAGDTEAFF
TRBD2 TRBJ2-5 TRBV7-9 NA TGTGCCAGCCGGACTAGCGGGAGTTGGGCCCAAGAGACCCAGTACTTC CASRTSGSWAQETQYF
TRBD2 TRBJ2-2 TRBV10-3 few TGTGCCATCAGCACGACGACTAGCGGGGGGGCCCCGTCCGGGGAGCTGTTTTTT CAISTTTSGGAPSGELFF
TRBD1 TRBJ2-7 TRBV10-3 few TGTGCCATTCAGAGGGCGGGACAGGGGCGCGAGCAGTACTTC CAIQRAGQGREQYF
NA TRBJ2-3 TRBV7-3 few TGTGCCAGCGGGACATTGGGTGATACGCAGTATTTT CASGTLGDTQYF
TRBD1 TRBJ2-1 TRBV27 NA TGTGCCAGCAGTTGGACAGGGGCGGCCTACAATGAGCAGTTCTTC CASSWTGAAYNEQFF
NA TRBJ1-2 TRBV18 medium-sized TGTGCCAGCTCACCACCCAGGGGTCTGAACTATGGCTACACCTTC CASSPPRGLNYGYTF
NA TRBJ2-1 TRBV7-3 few TGTGCCAGCAGCCCCCATCGAACAGTTAACTACAATGAGCAGTTCTTC CASSPHRTVNYNEQFF
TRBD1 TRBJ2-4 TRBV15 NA TGTGCCACCAGCCCCGAGGGCAGGGGGCACATTCAGTACTTC CATSPEGRGHIQYF
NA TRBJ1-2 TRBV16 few TGTGCCAGCAGCCCTAATCCCCGAGGAGGTGGCTACACCTTC CASSPNPRGGGYTF
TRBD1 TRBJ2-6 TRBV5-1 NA TGCGCCGCCGGACAGGGGAGTTCTGGGGCCAACGTCCTGACTTTC CAAGQGSSGANVLTF
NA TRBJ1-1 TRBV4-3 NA TGCGCCAGCAGCCTATCCAGGGAGAACACTGAAGCTTTCTTT CASSLSRENTEAFF
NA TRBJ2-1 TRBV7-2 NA TGTGCCAGCAGCTTAGATTCCAGCGGACACAATGAGCAGTTCTTC CASSLDSSGHNEQFF
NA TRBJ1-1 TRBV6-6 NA TGTGCCAGCAGTGCAGGGCCCACTGAAGCTTTCTTT CASSAGPTEAFF
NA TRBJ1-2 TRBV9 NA TGTGCCAGCAGCAAACGGAGCTATGGCTACACCTTC CASSKRSYGYTF
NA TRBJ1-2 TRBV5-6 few TGTACCAGCAGCTCCCGACAGGTATACGGCTACACCTTC CTSSSRQVYGYTF